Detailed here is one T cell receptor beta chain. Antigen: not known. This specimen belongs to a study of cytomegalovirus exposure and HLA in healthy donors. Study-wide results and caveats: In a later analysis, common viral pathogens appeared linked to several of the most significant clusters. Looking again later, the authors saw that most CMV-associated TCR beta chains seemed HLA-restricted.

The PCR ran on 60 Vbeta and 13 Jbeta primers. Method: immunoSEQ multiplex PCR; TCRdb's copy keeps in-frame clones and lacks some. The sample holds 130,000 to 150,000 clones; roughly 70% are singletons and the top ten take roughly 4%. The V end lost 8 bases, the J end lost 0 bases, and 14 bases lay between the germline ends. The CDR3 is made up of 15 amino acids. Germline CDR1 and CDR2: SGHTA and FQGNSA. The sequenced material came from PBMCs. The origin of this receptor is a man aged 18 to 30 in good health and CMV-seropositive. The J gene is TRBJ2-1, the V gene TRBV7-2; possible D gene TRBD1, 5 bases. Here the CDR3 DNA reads TGTGCCAGCTCCCTGGGGCTTTTCTCCTACAATGAGCAGTTCTTC. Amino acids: CASSLGLFSYNEQFF.